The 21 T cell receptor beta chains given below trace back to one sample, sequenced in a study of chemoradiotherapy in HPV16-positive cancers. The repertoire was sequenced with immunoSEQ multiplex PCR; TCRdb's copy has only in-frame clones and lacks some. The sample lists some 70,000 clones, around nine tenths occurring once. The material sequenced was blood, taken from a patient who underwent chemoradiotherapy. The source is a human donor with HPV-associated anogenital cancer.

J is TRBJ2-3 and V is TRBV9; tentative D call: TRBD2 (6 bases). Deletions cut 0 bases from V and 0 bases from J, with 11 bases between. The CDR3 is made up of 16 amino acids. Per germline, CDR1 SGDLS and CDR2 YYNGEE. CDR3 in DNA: TGTGCCAGCAGCGTAGGGTCCGGGAGAAGCACAGATACGCAGTATTTT. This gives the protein CASSVGSGRSTDTQYF.

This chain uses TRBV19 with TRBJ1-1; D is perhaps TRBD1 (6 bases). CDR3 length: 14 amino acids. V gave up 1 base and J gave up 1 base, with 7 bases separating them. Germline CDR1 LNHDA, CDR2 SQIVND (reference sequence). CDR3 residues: CASSIVQGNTEAFF. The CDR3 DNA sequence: TGTGCCAGTAGTATAGTACAGGGGAACACTGAAGCTTTCTTT.

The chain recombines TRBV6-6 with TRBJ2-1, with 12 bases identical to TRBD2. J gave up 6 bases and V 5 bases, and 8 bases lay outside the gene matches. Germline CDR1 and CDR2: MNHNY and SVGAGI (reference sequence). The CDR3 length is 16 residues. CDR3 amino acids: CASSKPSGGAFNEQFF. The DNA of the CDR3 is TGTGCCAGCAGTAAGCCTAGCGGGGGGGCATTCAATGAGCAGTTCTTC.

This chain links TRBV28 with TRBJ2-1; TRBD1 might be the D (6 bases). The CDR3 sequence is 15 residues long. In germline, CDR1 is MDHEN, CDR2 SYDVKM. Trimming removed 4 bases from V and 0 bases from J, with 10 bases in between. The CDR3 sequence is CASSSADSSYNEQFF. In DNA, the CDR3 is TGTGCCAGCAGTTCTGCGGACAGCTCCTACAATGAGCAGTTCTTC.

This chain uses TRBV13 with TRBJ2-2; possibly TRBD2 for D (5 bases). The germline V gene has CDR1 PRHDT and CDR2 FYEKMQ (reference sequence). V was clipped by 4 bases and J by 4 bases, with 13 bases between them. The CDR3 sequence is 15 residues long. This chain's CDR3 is CASSSPSRGTGELFF. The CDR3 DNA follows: TGTGCCAGCAGCTCCCCTAGCCGGGGCACCGGGGAGCTGTTTTTT.

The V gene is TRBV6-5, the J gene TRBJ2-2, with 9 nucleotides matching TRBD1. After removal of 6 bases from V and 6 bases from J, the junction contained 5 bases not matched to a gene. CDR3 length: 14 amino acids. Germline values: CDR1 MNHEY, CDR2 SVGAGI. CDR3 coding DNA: TGTGCCAGCAGAAACAGGGGGCGCCCCGGGGAGCTGTTTTTT. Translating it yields CASRNRGRPGELFF.

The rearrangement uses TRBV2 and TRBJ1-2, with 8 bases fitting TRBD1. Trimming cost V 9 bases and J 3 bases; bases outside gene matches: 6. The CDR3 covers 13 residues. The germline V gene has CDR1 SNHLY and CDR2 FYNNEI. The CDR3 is CASAGGADYGYTF. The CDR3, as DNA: TGTGCCAGTGCAGGGGGCGCGGACTATGGCTACACCTTC.

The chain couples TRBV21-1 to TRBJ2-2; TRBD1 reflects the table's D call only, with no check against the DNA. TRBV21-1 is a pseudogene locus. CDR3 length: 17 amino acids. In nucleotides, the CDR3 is TGTGCCAGCAGCAAAGCTAGACAGGGGGAGGACACCGGGGAGCTGTTTTTT. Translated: CASSKARQGEDTGELFF.

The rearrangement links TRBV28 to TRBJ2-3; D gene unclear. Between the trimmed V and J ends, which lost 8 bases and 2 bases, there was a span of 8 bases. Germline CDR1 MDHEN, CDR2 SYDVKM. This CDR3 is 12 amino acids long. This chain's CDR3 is CASQAITDTQYF. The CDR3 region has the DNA TGTGCCAGCCAAGCTATCACAGATACGCAGTATTTT.

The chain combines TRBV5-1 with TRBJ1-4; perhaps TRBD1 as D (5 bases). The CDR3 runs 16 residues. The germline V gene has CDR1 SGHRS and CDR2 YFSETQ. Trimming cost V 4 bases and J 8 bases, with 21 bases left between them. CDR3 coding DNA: TGCGCCAGCAGCAGACCTCGCGGCCTCAGGGACGAAAAACTGTTTTTT. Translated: CASSRPRGLRDEKLFF.

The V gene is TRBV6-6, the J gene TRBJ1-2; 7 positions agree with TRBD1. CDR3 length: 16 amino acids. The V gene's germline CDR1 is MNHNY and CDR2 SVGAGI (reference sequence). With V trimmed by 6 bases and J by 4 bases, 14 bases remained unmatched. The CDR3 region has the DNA TGTGCCAGCAGATTGGACAGGCGACTTAAAAGCTATGGCTACACCTTC. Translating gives CASRLDRRLKSYGYTF.

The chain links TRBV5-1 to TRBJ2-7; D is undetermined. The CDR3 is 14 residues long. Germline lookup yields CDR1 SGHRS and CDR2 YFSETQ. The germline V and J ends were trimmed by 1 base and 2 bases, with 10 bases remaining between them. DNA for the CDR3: TGCGCCAGCAGCTTGAATCCGGGTACCTACGAGCAGTACTTC. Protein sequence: CASSLNPGTYEQYF.

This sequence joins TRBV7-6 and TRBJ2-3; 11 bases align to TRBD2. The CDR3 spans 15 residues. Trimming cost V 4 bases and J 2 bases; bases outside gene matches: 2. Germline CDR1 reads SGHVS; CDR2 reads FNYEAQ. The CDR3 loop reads CASSSSGGSTDTQYF. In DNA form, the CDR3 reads TGTGCCAGCAGCTCTAGCGGGGGGTCCACAGATACGCAGTATTTT.

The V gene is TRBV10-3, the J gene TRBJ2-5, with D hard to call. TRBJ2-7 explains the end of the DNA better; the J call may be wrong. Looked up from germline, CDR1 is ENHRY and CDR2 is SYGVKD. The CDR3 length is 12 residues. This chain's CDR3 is CAISGSSYEQYF. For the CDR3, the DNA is TGTGCCATCAGTGGGTCATCCTACGAGCAGTACTTC.

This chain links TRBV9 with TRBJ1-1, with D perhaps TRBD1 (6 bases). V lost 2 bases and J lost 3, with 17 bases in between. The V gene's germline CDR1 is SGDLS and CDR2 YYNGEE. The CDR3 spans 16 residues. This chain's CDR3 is CASSVQGGGFDTEAFF. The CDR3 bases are TGTGCCAGCAGCGTCCAAGGAGGGGGGTTTGACACTGAAGCTTTCTTT. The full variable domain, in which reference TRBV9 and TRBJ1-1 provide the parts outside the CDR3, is DSGVTQTPKHLITATGQRVTLRCSPRSGDLSVYWYQQSLDQGLQFLIQYYNGEERAKGNILERFSAQQFPDLHSELNLSSLELGDSALYFCASSVQGGGFDTEAFFGQGTRLTVV.

DNA for the CDR3: TGTGCCAGCAGCTTAATTGACAGATACCAAGAGACCCAGTACTTC. It encodes CASSLIDRYQETQYF. The chain carries TRBV7-6 and TRBJ2-5; a weak D match, TRBD1 (5 bases). Trimming left V 2 bases short and J 0 bases short, with 10 bases between. In germline, CDR1 is SGHVS, CDR2 FNYEAQ. The CDR3 loop spans 15 amino acids.

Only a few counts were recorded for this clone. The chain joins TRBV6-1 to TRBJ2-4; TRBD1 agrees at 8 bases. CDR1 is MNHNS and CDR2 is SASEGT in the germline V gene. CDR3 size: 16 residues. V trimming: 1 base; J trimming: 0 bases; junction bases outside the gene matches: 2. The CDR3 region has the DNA TGTGCCAGCAGTGAAGGTGGGACAGGAGCCAAAAACATTCAGTACTTC. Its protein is CASSEGGTGAKNIQYF.

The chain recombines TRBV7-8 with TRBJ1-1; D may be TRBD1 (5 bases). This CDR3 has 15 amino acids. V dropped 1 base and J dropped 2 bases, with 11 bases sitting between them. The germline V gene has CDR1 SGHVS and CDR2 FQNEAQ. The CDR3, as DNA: TGTGCCAGCAGCTTAGGGGTCACAGGCAACACTGAAGCTTTCTTT. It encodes CASSLGVTGNTEAFF.

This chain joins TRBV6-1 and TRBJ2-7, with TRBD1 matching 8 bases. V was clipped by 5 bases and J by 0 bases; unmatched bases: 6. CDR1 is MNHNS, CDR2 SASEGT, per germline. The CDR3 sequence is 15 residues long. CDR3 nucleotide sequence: TGTGCCAGCAGTCCAACCGGGACAGGCTCCTACGAGCAGTACTTC. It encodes CASSPTGTGSYEQYF.

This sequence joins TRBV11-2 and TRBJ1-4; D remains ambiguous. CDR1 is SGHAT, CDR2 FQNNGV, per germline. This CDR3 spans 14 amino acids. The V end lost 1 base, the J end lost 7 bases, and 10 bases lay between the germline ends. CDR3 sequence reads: CASSLAGVLEKLFF. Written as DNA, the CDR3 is TGTGCCAGCAGCTTAGCTGGGGTACTTGAAAAACTGTTTTTT.

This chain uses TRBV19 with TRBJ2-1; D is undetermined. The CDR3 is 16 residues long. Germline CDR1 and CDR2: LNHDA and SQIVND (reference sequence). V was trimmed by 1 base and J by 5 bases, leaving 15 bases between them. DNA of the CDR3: TGTGCCAGTAGTATAGTCTGGAATTCACCTGACAATGAGCAGTTCTTC. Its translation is CASSIVWNSPDNEQFF.